These 24 T cell receptor beta chains share one sample of origin, sequenced in a study of control samples from healthy donors and cancer patients (dated by TCRdb to the early 2020s). Library preparation was by the immunoSEQ multiplex PCR assay. The table was pulled from immuneACCESS by TCRdb, which kept in-frame rearrangements only. Such tables lose some clones; where checked, under half of the loss comes from unresolved V genes, and the rest has no known cause. The sample has 24,000 or so clones on record, approximately 91% of them singletons. The ten largest clones represent around 15% of the sample. Sequencing used PBMCs. The origin of the receptors is a man between 45 and 60 years old with lung cancer.

This chain links TRBV4-1 with TRBJ2-1; D may correspond to TRBD1 or TRBD2 (6 bases each). Per the germline V gene, CDR1 is MGHRA and CDR2 is YSYEKL. There are 17 residues in the CDR3. The V end was cut by 0 bases, the J end by 6 bases, with 18 bases between. CDR3 nucleotides: TGCGCCAGCAGCCAAGACGCGATCGGGGGCCGGGGCAATGAGCAGTTCTTC. It yields the protein CASSQDAIGGRGNEQFF.

The rearrangement links TRBV6-6 to TRBJ1-1; the D gene is possibly TRBD1 (5 bases). Trimming cost V 6 bases and J 3 bases, with 11 bases left between them. CDR3 length: 13 amino acids. Germline CDR1 and CDR2: MNHNY and SVGAGI (reference sequence). Written as DNA, the CDR3 is TGTGCCAGCAGACGCCAGGGAGACACTGAAGCTTTCTTT. This gives the protein CASRRQGDTEAFF.

The chain links TRBV29-1 to TRBJ2-2, with 7 bases matching TRBD1. Germline V gives CDR1 SQVTM, CDR2 ANQGSEA. The CDR3 is 13 residues long. CDR3 protein: CSAQGGYTGELFF. Written as DNA, the CDR3 is TGCAGTGCCCAAGGGGGCTATACCGGGGAGCTGTTTTTT.

This clone was seen just once. The V gene is TRBV7-3, the J gene TRBJ2-7, with D perhaps given as TRBD1 or TRBD2 (5 bases each). The CDR3 has 14 amino acids. CDR1 is SGHTA, CDR2 FQGTGA, per germline. Between the trimmed V and J ends, which lost 5 bases and 7 bases, there was a span of 18 bases. The CDR3 region is CASSRQTAELEQYF. The CDR3 bases are TGTGCCAGCAGCCGACAGACAGCGGAGTTGGAGCAGTACTTC.

V gene TRBV9 combines with J gene TRBJ2-5; 7 bases line up with TRBD1. V trimming: 4 bases; J trimming: 2 bases; junction bases outside the gene matches: 8. CDR1 is SGDLS and CDR2 is YYNGEE in the germline V gene. CDR3 length: 15 residues. The CDR3 region has the DNA TGTGCCAGCAGCCCTCAGACAGGGAATCAAGAGACCCAGTACTTC. It specifies CASSPQTGNQETQYF.

In this sample, this clone turned up once. The chain carries TRBV27 and TRBJ1-1; TRBD1 matches at 8 bases. Germline CDR1 is MNHEY and CDR2 is SMNVEV (reference sequence). The CDR3 length is 17 residues. V lost 5 bases and J lost 4; bases outside the gene matches: 15. In nucleotides, the CDR3 is TGTGCCAGCAGTCCACGGACAGGGTGGGGTTTGACCACTGAAGCTTTCTTT. Protein product: CASSPRTGWGLTTEAFF.

The chain joins TRBV25-1 to TRBJ1-2; perhaps TRBD1 as D (6 bases). The CDR3 is 14 amino acids. V was shortened by 2 bases and J by 8 bases, with 15 bases between the two germline ends. Germline CDR1 reads MGHDK; CDR2 reads SYGVNS. Here the CDR3 reads CASSERGDIPGYTF. The CDR3 DNA reads TGTGCCAGCAGTGAAAGAGGGGACATCCCGGGCTACACCTTC.

The chain is built from TRBV7-8 and TRBJ2-3; no reliable D call. This CDR3 has 16 amino acids. V gave up 5 bases and J gave up 0 bases, with 15 bases separating them. Germline V gene lookup returns CDR1 SGHVS and CDR2 FQNEAQ. The CDR3 region is CASSPIAAGSTDTQYF. CDR3 DNA sequence: TGTGCCAGCAGCCCAATCGCGGCAGGCAGCACAGATACGCAGTATTTT.

This sequence joins TRBV19 and TRBJ1-2, with a tentative D call TRBD1 (6 bases). V gave up 4 bases and J gave up 10 bases, with 22 bases separating them. The germline V gene encodes CDR1 LNHDA and CDR2 SQIVND (reference sequence). The CDR3 loop spans 15 amino acids. This chain's CDR3 is CASSTNLNRARAYTF. In DNA form, the CDR3 reads TGTGCCAGTAGTACGAATCTGAACAGGGCACGGGCCTACACCTTC.

The chain combines TRBV7-9 with TRBJ2-5; D may be TRBD2 (5 bases). Germline CDR1 and CDR2: SEHNR and FQNEAQ (reference sequence). Trimming took 3 bases from V and 5 from J, leaving 10 bases between them. CDR3 size: 13 residues. The DNA of the CDR3 is TGTGCCAGCAGCTTCGCGGGTTGGGAGACCCAGTACTTC. The encoded protein is CASSFAGWETQYF.

V usage is TRBV10-2 and J usage is TRBJ2-5; TRBD2 matches 8 bases. Germline loops: CDR1 WSHSY, CDR2 SAAADI. With 3 bases clipped from V and 3 bases from J, the junction kept 15 bases outside the gene matches. This CDR3 region has 18 residues. DNA for the CDR3: TGCGCCAGCAGTGAAGGTCTCTCGCGCGGGGGGTCCGAAGAGACCCAGTACTTC. This codes for CASSEGLSRGGSEETQYF.

The V and J genes are TRBV30 and TRBJ2-1; TRBD2 matches 7 bases. The CDR3 loop spans 20 amino acids. CDR1 and CDR2 (germline): GTSNPN, SVGIG (reference sequence). V lost 1 base and J lost 0; bases outside the gene matches: 18. The CDR3 is CAWSGMGGGKRGNSYNEQFF. Written as DNA, the CDR3 is TGTGCCTGGAGTGGTATGGGGGGAGGGAAGCGGGGCAACTCCTACAATGAGCAGTTCTTC.

The chain couples TRBV6-5 to TRBJ2-2; D gene unclear. The V and J ends lost 2 bases and 5 bases respectively, with 6 bases between them. CDR3 size: 13 residues. From germline, CDR1 is MNHEY and CDR2 SVGAGI. This CDR3 is CASSYKSTGELFF. The CDR3 DNA reads TGTGCCAGCAGTTACAAATCGACCGGGGAGCTGTTTTTT.

The V and J genes are TRBV27 and TRBJ2-5; 7 bases map to TRBD1. Trimming removed 5 bases from V and 2 bases from J; junction bases left unmatched: 14. Germline V gene lookup returns CDR1 MNHEY and CDR2 SMNVEV (reference sequence). This CDR3 region has 17 residues. Written as DNA, the CDR3 is TGTGCCAGCAGTCGGGCGTTTCGGACAGGCCTTCAAGAGACCCAGTACTTC. Protein sequence: CASSRAFRTGLQETQYF.

This chain connects TRBV18 to TRBJ1-1; D might be TRBD1 (5 bases). This CDR3 is built from 14 residues. Trimming left V 2 bases short and J 7 bases short, with 14 bases between. CDR1 is KGHSH, CDR2 LQKENI, per germline. Written as DNA, the CDR3 is TGTGCCAGCTCACCAAAAATAAGGGGAGATGAAGCTTTCTTT. Protein: CASSPKIRGDEAFF.

The chain couples TRBV6-1 to TRBJ1-4, with unresolved D. CDR1 is MNHNS, CDR2 SASEGT, per germline. The CDR3 is 15 amino acids. V was trimmed by 2 bases and J by 7 bases, leaving 14 bases between them. The CDR3 loop is CASSEREGSGEKLFF. CDR3 bases: TGTGCCAGCAGTGAACGGGAGGGTTCGGGTGAAAAACTGTTTTTT.

The chain employs TRBV27 and TRBJ2-7; TRBD2 might be the D (6 bases). Per germline, CDR1 MNHEY and CDR2 SMNVEV (reference sequence). This CDR3 contains 14 residues. Trimming took off 3 bases at V and 1 base at J, with 10 bases between the two ends. DNA of the CDR3: TGTGCCAGCAGTTTTCTCGGGGGATCCTACGAGCAGTACTTC. Translation: CASSFLGGSYEQYF.

The rearrangement links TRBV3-1 (or the pseudogene TRBV3-2) to TRBJ2-5; D tentatively fits TRBD1 or TRBD2 (5 bases each). CDR1 and CDR2 from the germline V gene are LGHDT and YNNKEL (reference sequence). Trimming took off 1 base at V and 4 bases at J, with 10 bases between the two ends. The CDR3 spans 14 residues. Here the CDR3 reads CASSQVPGGETQYF. CDR3 coding DNA: TGTGCCAGCAGCCAAGTCCCTGGGGGAGAGACCCAGTACTTC.

The chain employs TRBV10-3 and TRBJ2-3; D tentatively fits TRBD1 or TRBD2 (5 bases each). The ends were cut back, 6 bases at V and 6 bases at J, with 16 bases in the middle. This CDR3 has 14 residues. Germline V gene data show CDR1 as ENHRY and CDR2 as SYGVKD. CDR3 DNA: TGTGCCATCAGGAGGGGCCAGCCCTCCGATACGCAGTATTTT. Translation gives CAIRRGQPSDTQYF.

V usage is TRBV28 and J usage is TRBJ2-1; 10 bases are a match to TRBD1. In germline, CDR1 is MDHEN, CDR2 SYDVKM. With V trimmed by 7 bases and J by 5 bases, 2 bases remained unmatched. The CDR3 is made up of 13 amino acids. CDR3 sequence: CASMGQGNNEQFF. The CDR3 DNA follows: TGTGCCAGCATGGGACAGGGGAACAATGAGCAGTTCTTC.

The V gene is TRBV5-6, the J gene TRBJ1-1, with TRBD1 identical over 8 bases. The CDR3 is 17 amino acids. Germline lookup yields CDR1 SGHDT and CDR2 YYEEEE. V was clipped by 5 bases and J by 2 bases; unmatched bases: 14. CDR3 region: CASRSDRGNRYNTEAFF. The CDR3 nucleotides read TGTGCCAGCAGATCAGACAGGGGCAATAGGTATAACACTGAAGCTTTCTTT.

The chain links TRBV7-3 to TRBJ2-5; the match to TRBD2 covers 9 bases. The ends lost 4 bases at V and 5 bases at J; junction bases unmatched: 8. This CDR3 has 15 amino acids. Germline loops: CDR1 SGHTA, CDR2 FQGTGA. Here the CDR3 DNA reads TGTGCCAGCAGCTCTGGGGCGGGGGGGCTTGAGACCCAGTACTTC. Translated: CASSSGAGGLETQYF.

The V and J genes are TRBV5-1 and TRBJ2-5; 10 bases align to TRBD2. CDR1 and CDR2 (germline): SGHRS, YFSETQ. This CDR3 is built from 16 residues. V gave up 0 bases and J gave up 2 bases; unmatched junction bases: 4. The CDR3 DNA is TGCGCCAGCAGCTTGGATACAGCGGGGGGGCAAGAGACCCAGTACTTC. Translated, it gives CASSLDTAGGQETQYF.

This clone was recorded only once. The chain combines TRBV7-9 with TRBJ2-3; possibly TRBD1 for D (5 bases). From germline, CDR1 is SEHNR and CDR2 FQNEAQ (reference sequence). This CDR3 region has 17 residues. The V and J ends lost 8 bases and 0 bases respectively, with 21 bases between them. The CDR3 region is CASFRDRFSASTDTQYF. The CDR3 region has the DNA TGTGCCAGCTTTCGTGACAGATTTTCCGCTAGCACAGATACGCAGTATTTT.